Below are 30 T cell receptor beta chains sequenced from a single sample in a study of T cell repertoires in cytomegalovirus infection. A single record per CDR3 protein comes from TCRdb applying MiXCR to the reads. This sample has some 150,000 distinct CDR3 sequences; approximately 5.9% occur once, and the top ten carry more than 15%. Material: PBMCs. These receptors all come from a human donor in good health (CMV status not recorded). Some clones in this sample may be carry-over from other donors' samples.

In its sample, this clonotype was seen many times. This chain joins TRBV18 and TRBJ2-1; a weak D match, TRBD1 (7 bases). The V end lost 3 bases, the J end lost 6 bases, and 21 bases lay between the germline ends. There are 17 residues in the CDR3. CDR1 and CDR2 (germline): KGHSH, LQKENI. The CDR3 bases are TGTGCCAGCTCACCCCAATTACAACTCCAGGGGGGCAATGAGCAGTTCTTC. Translated: CASSPQLQLQGGNEQFF. Combining the CDR3 with reference TRBV18 and TRBJ2-1 gives the whole variable domain NAGVMQNPRHLVRRRGQEARLRCSPMKGHSHVYWYRQLPEEGLKFMVYLQKENIIDESGMPKERFSAEFPKEGPSILRIQQVVRGDSAAYFCASSPQLQLQGGNEQFFGPGTRLTVL.

This clonotype was counted once. A much more abundant neighbour one base away suggests this may be a read error. The chain couples TRBV7-9 to TRBJ2-7; the match to TRBD1 covers 9 bases. This CDR3 contains 13 residues. Looked up from germline, CDR1 is SEHNR and CDR2 is FQNEAQ (reference sequence). The chain's CDR3 is CTSSWGQGGEQYF. Written as DNA, the CDR3 is TGTACCAGCAGCTGGGGACAGGGCGGCGAGCAGTACTTC.

This clonotype was recorded many times. This chain links TRBV12-3 or TRBV12-4 with TRBJ2-1, with 7 nucleotides matching TRBD2. V was clipped by 7 bases and J by 6 bases; unmatched bases: 9. CDR3 length equals 14 residues. CDR3 bases: TGTGCCAGCAAGGGAGGGATGTCACTCAATGAGCAGTTCTTC. Translating it yields CASKGGMSLNEQFF.

This clonotype was counted at least ten times. This sequence joins TRBV7-2 and TRBJ1-1; TRBD1 might be the D (5 bases). The CDR3 runs to 17 residues. Looked up from germline, CDR1 is SGHTA and CDR2 is FQGNSA. V dropped 5 bases and J dropped 6 bases, with 25 bases sitting between them. The CDR3 coding sequence is TGTGCCAGCAGCCCGTCCGGGGCGCGGGGATCACTTTCTGAAGCTTTCTTT. Protein product: CASSPSGARGSLSEAFF.

This clonotype was seen many times. V and J are TRBV7-2 and TRBJ2-1, with TRBD1 matching 12 bases. There are 16 residues in the CDR3. Looked up from germline, CDR1 is SGHTA and CDR2 is FQGNSA. V lost 1 base and J lost 8; bases outside the gene matches: 6. The CDR3 bases are TGTGCCAGCAGCTTAGGGGGGGACAGGGGGCTCGATGAGCAGTTCTTC. As protein: CASSLGGDRGLDEQFF.

V is TRBV19 and J is TRBJ1-2, with D unresolved. This CDR3 is 14 amino acids long. Trimming cost V 1 base and J 4 bases, with 10 bases left between them. The germline V gene encodes CDR1 LNHDA and CDR2 SQIVND (reference sequence). The CDR3 DNA reads TGTGCCAGTAGTATAGTAGCCCCCCTCTATGGCTACACCTTC. This codes for CASSIVAPLYGYTF.

This clonotype has ten or more counts. The chain uses TRBV12-3 or TRBV12-4 and TRBJ2-5; weak D call: TRBD1 (6 bases). Deletions cut 8 bases from V and 2 bases from J, with 12 bases between. The CDR3 runs to 13 residues. CDR3 sequence: CASGLQGQETQYF. CDR3 coding DNA: TGTGCCAGCGGCCTACAGGGTCAAGAGACCCAGTACTTC.

This clonotype was recorded at least ten times. The chain employs TRBV19 and TRBJ2-1; 8 positions match TRBD2. CDR3 size: 14 residues. Germline V gene lookup returns CDR1 LNHDA and CDR2 SQIVND (reference sequence). V trimming: 6 bases; J trimming: 6 bases; junction bases outside the gene matches: 7. CDR3 loop: CASSSTAGVNEQFF. In DNA, the CDR3 is TGTGCCAGTAGCTCGACAGCGGGGGTCAATGAGCAGTTCTTC.

This clonotype was seen at least ten times. The rearrangement joins TRBV7-2 to TRBJ2-1; TRBD2 agrees at 7 bases. CDR1 is SGHTA, CDR2 FQGNSA, per germline. Trimming at V came to 6 bases and at J to 4 bases, leaving 15 bases not matched to a gene. This CDR3 comprises 17 residues. As DNA, the CDR3 is TGTGCCAGCAGTCCGTCGGTAGCAGCGGGGAGGTACAATGAGCAGTTCTTC. Translated, it gives CASSPSVAAGRYNEQFF.

This clonotype was observed many times. V gene TRBV7-2 combines with J gene TRBJ2-7; 12 positions agree with TRBD2. There are 15 residues in the CDR3. Germline CDR1 SGHTA, CDR2 FQGNSA. The V segment lost 0 bases and the J segment 9 bases; nucleotides outside the gene matches: 6. This CDR3 reads CASSLAASGGAGQYF. The CDR3, as DNA: TGTGCCAGCAGCTTAGCGGCTAGCGGGGGGGCAGGGCAGTACTTC.

This clonotype was seen many times. The chain carries TRBV5-1 and TRBJ2-7, with 7 bases matching TRBD1. The CDR3 consists of 14 residues. The ends lost 6 bases at V and 6 bases at J; junction bases unmatched: 12. Per the germline V gene, CDR1 is SGHRS and CDR2 is YFSETQ. CDR3 sequence (DNA): TGCGCCAGCAAACAATCTAGGGGGCAGGGCGAGCAGTACTTC. It translates to CASKQSRGQGEQYF.

This clonotype was recorded many times. CDR3 in amino acids: CASTDNVAGTNTEAFF. The CDR3, as DNA: TGTGCCAGCACGGATAACGTGGCTGGGACGAACACTGAAGCTTTCTTT. The chain carries TRBV12-3 or TRBV12-4 and TRBJ1-1, with D tentatively TRBD1 (5 bases). This CDR3 comprises 16 residues. V lost 7 bases and J 1 base, leaving 19 bases between the germline ends.

The chain employs TRBV14 and TRBJ2-3, with a possible D match to TRBD2 (6 bases). The CDR3 is 17 residues long. V lost 5 bases and J 4 bases, leaving 22 bases between the germline ends. CDR1 and CDR2 from the germline V gene are SGHDN and FVKESK. In nucleotides, the CDR3 is TGTGCCAGCAGCTCCCCCGGGGGTAGCGCCGGGGCAGATACGCAGTATTTT. Amino acids: CASSSPGGSAGADTQYF.

This clonotype is classed as large (0.1 to 1%). The chain couples TRBV7-6 to TRBJ1-1, with D maybe TRBD1 (5 bases). Germline CDR1 and CDR2: SGHVS and FNYEAQ. CDR3 length equals 16 residues. V dropped 1 base and J dropped 3 bases, with 15 bases sitting between them. The CDR3 DNA reads TGTGCCAGCAGCTTAGGGCAGGGAGGTTGGCACACTGAAGCTTTCTTT. Its protein product is CASSLGQGGWHTEAFF.

This clonotype was seen ten or more times. CDR3 amino acids: CASTRSPGADEQFF. The CDR3 DNA reads as TGTGCCAGTACCCGGTCCCCAGGGGCTGATGAGCAGTTCTTC. The chain uses TRBV7-2 and TRBJ2-1; a weak D match, TRBD1 (6 bases). Looked up from germline, CDR1 is SGHTA and CDR2 is FQGNSA. The CDR3 has 14 residues. With 9 bases removed from V and 8 bases from J, the gap between germline ends came to 20 bases.

In its sample, this clonotype was seen many times. The V and J genes are TRBV6-6 and TRBJ1-1; D is unresolved. Germline lookup yields CDR1 MNHNY and CDR2 SVGAGI (reference sequence). This CDR3 comprises 14 residues. With 3 bases removed from V and 2 bases from J, the gap between germline ends came to 10 bases. The CDR3 coding sequence is TGTGCCAGCAGTTATACCGCAGAAAACACTGAAGCTTTCTTT. Encoded protein: CASSYTAENTEAFF.

This clonotype was counted at least ten times. This chain joins TRBV20-1 and TRBJ1-3, with D possibly TRBD1 on 6 matching bases. Germline values: CDR1 DFQATT, CDR2 SNEGSKA (reference sequence). The CDR3 is 13 amino acids. Between the trimmed V and J ends, which lost 4 bases and 4 bases, there was a span of 11 bases. Here the CDR3 reads CSAIRTAGNTIYF. CDR3 sequence (DNA): TGCAGTGCTATCAGGACAGCAGGAAACACCATATATTTT.

This clonotype was picked up many times. The chain combines TRBV6-2 or TRBV6-3 with TRBJ2-1; 14 bases fit TRBD2. Trimming at V came to 4 bases and at J to 8 bases, leaving 10 bases not matched to a gene. The CDR3 sequence is 17 residues long. Germline V gene lookup returns CDR1 MNHEY and CDR2 SVGEGT. The CDR3, as DNA: TGTGCCAGCAGTTCTCCCCGACTAGCGGGGGGGCACTATGAGCAGTTCTTC. Amino acid sequence: CASSSPRLAGGHYEQFF.

The chain employs TRBV20-1 and TRBJ2-1, with 11 positions matching TRBD2. Germline loops: CDR1 DFQATT, CDR2 SNEGSKA (reference sequence). The V and J ends lost 5 bases and 5 bases, in that order; junction bases with no gene match: 8. The CDR3 totals 15 residues. Written as DNA, the CDR3 is TGCAGTGCTCCCCGGGCTAGCGGGGGGAACAATGAGCAGTTCTTC. Translated, it gives CSAPRASGGNNEQFF.

The chain has TRBV7-2 and TRBJ1-1; D is unclear. There are 15 residues in the CDR3. Looked up from germline, CDR1 is SGHTA and CDR2 is FQGNSA. With 1 base removed from V and 4 bases from J, the gap between germline ends came to 13 bases. The CDR3 spells CASSLVQAGSTEAFF. The DNA of the CDR3 is TGTGCCAGCAGCTTAGTTCAGGCGGGTAGCACTGAAGCTTTCTTT. Filled out from reference TRBV7-2 and TRBJ1-1, the complete variable domain reads GAGVSQSPSNKVTEKGKDVELRCDPISGHTALYWYRQSLGQGLEFLIYFQGNSAPDKSGLPSDRFSAERTGGSVSTLTIQRTQQEDSAVYLCASSLVQAGSTEAFFGQGTRLTVV.

This clonotype appeared many times. V gene TRBV12-3 or TRBV12-4 combines with J gene TRBJ1-5; tentatively, D is TRBD1 (5 bases). This CDR3 comprises 17 residues. V was cut by 2 bases and J by 1 base, with 15 bases left in between. CDR3 bases: TGTGCCAGCAGTTTACTGCAGGGTGGAGTGAGCAATCAGCCCCAGCATTTT. Translated, it gives CASSLLQGGVSNQPQHF.

This clonotype was detected a few times. The V call is TRBV5-1, the J call TRBJ2-6, with D tentatively TRBD1 or TRBD2 (6 bases each). The CDR3 has 18 residues. The V gene lost 4 bases and the J gene lost 4 bases, with 21 bases spanning the gap. Germline CDR1 and CDR2: SGHRS and YFSETQ. The CDR3 reads CASSPRGVGGEGANVLTF. CDR3 bases: TGCGCCAGCAGCCCCCGGGGTGTCGGGGGCGAAGGGGCCAACGTCCTGACTTTC. The full variable domain, rest sourced from reference TRBV5-1 and TRBJ2-6, is KAGVTQTPRYLIKTRGQQVTLSCSPISGHRSVSWYQQTPGQGLQFLFEYFSETQRNKGNFPGRFSGRQFSNSRSEMNVSTLELGDSALYLCASSPRGVGGEGANVLTFGAGSRLTVL.

This clonotype was detected many times. The chain joins TRBV7-8 to TRBJ2-3, with 8 bases matching TRBD1. The CDR3 totals 14 residues. Germline lookup yields CDR1 SGHVS and CDR2 FQNEAQ. Trimming cost V 5 bases and J 3 bases; bases outside gene matches: 4. The CDR3 DNA reads TGTGCCAGCAGCCCAGGGGACAGGACAGATACGCAGTATTTT. Its translation: CASSPGDRTDTQYF.

This clonotype was detected many times. The V gene is TRBV7-2, the J gene TRBJ2-1, with 8 bases lining up with TRBD2. In germline, CDR1 is SGHTA, CDR2 FQGNSA. The CDR3 loop spans 16 amino acids. V shed 5 bases and J 2 bases; nucleotides not matched to a gene: 8. DNA for the CDR3: TGTGCCAGCAGCATTAGCGGGGCGAATACCTACAATGAGCAGTTCTTC. This translates into CASSISGANTYNEQFF. The complete variable domain, with remaining parts taken from reference TRBV7-2 and TRBJ2-1, reads GAGVSQSPSNKVTEKGKDVELRCDPISGHTALYWYRQSLGQGLEFLIYFQGNSAPDKSGLPSDRFSAERTGGSVSTLTIQRTQQEDSAVYLCASSISGANTYNEQFFGPGTRLTVL.

This clonotype occurred many times. The genes are TRBV27 and TRBJ2-4; D might be TRBD2 (6 bases). V was pared by 5 bases and J by 13 bases, with 18 bases between. The CDR3 spans 13 residues. CDR1 MNHEY and CDR2 SMNVEV come from the germline V gene (reference sequence). CDR3 DNA: TGTGCCAGCAGTCCCGGGGGAGTCCCTCGGCAGTACTTC. This encodes CASSPGGVPRQYF.

The chain carries TRBV2 and TRBJ1-5; D unresolved. The V and J ends lost 8 bases and 5 bases respectively, with 10 bases between them. The germline V gene has CDR1 SNHLY and CDR2 FYNNEI. The CDR3 loop spans 12 amino acids. CDR3 nucleotides: TGTGCCAGCGGAGGACCAGATCAGCCCCAGCATTTT. It is translated as CASGGPDQPQHF.

This clonotype was counted ten times or more. J is TRBJ1-5 and V is TRBV12-3 or TRBV12-4; TRBD1 aligns across 9 bases. J was trimmed by 7 bases and V by 5 bases; bases with no gene match: 6. CDR3 length equals 14 residues. CDR3 DNA: TGTGCCAGCAGTCTGGGACAGGGAGGGCAGCCCCAGCATTTT. The encoded protein is CASSLGQGGQPQHF.

In this sample, this clonotype turned up many times. The gene calls are TRBV7-9 and TRBJ2-1; tentative D call: TRBD2 (6 bases). The V gene's germline CDR1 is SEHNR and CDR2 FQNEAQ (reference sequence). The CDR3 consists of 16 residues. V was trimmed by 2 bases and J by 4 bases, leaving 15 bases between them. CDR3 DNA sequence: TGTGCCAGCAGCTTACTCGTTTGGGACTCTTACAATGAGCAGTTCTTC. Protein: CASSLLVWDSYNEQFF.

With regard to this clonotype: This may be a read error: a much more frequent sequence differs by one nucleotide. The chain couples TRBV7-2 to TRBJ2-2, with D perhaps matching TRBD1 (8 bases). Germline V lookup: CDR1 SGHTA, CDR2 FQGNSA. There are 14 residues in the CDR3. CDR3 sequence reads: CASKNDRGSGDLFF. DNA of the CDR3: TGTGCCAGCAAAAACGACAGGGGCAGCGGGGATCTGTTTTTT.

This clonotype appeared many times. The chain joins TRBV6-6 to TRBJ1-1; D possibly corresponds to TRBD1 (6 bases). CDR1 and CDR2 from the germline V gene are MNHNY and SVGAGI (reference sequence). The V end lost 6 bases, the J end lost 0 bases, and 8 bases lay between the germline ends. The CDR3 runs to 13 residues. DNA for the CDR3: TGTGCCAGCAGACAGGGCATGAACACTGAAGCTTTCTTT. This sequence encodes CASRQGMNTEAFF.